The rows below give T cell receptor beta chains drawn from one sample of a study of blood T cell repertoires in COVID-19. Profiling relied on immunoSEQ multiplex PCR, and the TCRdb table lists in-frame clones only, not all of them. The data contain a few hundred thousand clones, around nine tenths of them singletons. Input material: PBMCs or T cells enriched from blood (not recorded which). The receptors were sampled from a man aged 40-55 years who had recovered from COVID-19. Both conserved end residues are part of each CDR3. A D gene is named only where the DNA matches it firmly. Size tells how often a clone was seen (once, few, many) or the class of an expanded clone, and some rows leave it out.

CDR3aa,CDR3nt,d_gene,v_gene,abundance,j_gene
CASSLERRQFF,TGTGCCAGCTCATTGGAGAGGCGGCAGTTCTTC,-,TRBV18,-,TRBJ2-1
CASSVLPGGLEQYF,TGTGCCAGCAGCGTGCTCCCGGGAGGGCTTGAGCAGTACTTC,TRBD2,TRBV9,-,TRBJ2-7
CASSEPTAGTGYEQYF,TGTGCCAGCAGTGAACCTACAGCGGGAACCGGATACGAGCAGTACTTC,TRBD2,TRBV28,-,TRBJ2-7
CASSQDTGKNTEAFF,TGTGCCAGCAGCCAAGACACGGGAAAGAACACTGAAGCTTTCTTT,-,TRBV4-2,-,TRBJ1-1
CASRRQEGERARGYGYTF,TGTGCCAGTAGACGTCAAGAAGGTGAGAGAGCCCGGGGCTATGGCTACACCTTC,-,TRBV19,-,TRBJ1-2
CASSQEETSSYEQFF,TGCGCCAGCAGCCAAGAAGAGACTAGCAGCTATGAGCAGTTCTTC,TRBD2,TRBV4-3,-,TRBJ2-1
CASSFLNRATNTEAFF,TGTGCCAGCAGCTTCCTCAACAGGGCTACGAACACTGAAGCTTTCTTT,-,TRBV7-8,-,TRBJ1-1
CSASPFGHMNTGELFF,TGCAGTGCTAGTCCCTTCGGACACATGAACACCGGGGAGCTGTTTTTT,-,TRBV20-1,-,TRBJ2-2
CASSLRGTGATWTQYF,TGTGCCAGCAGCTTACGCGGGACAGGGGCAACTTGGACCCAGTACTTC,TRBD1,TRBV13,-,TRBJ2-5
CASSSHLPGQGSGYTF,TGTGCCAGCAGCTCGCATCTACCGGGACAGGGATCTGGCTACACCTTC,TRBD1,TRBV7-2,-,TRBJ1-2
CASSTMKGGEDTEAFF,TGTGCCAGCAGTACAATGAAAGGAGGCGAAGACACTGAAGCTTTCTTT,-,TRBV27,-,TRBJ1-1
CSVDPGQGRLGGNTIYF,TGCAGCGTTGACCCGGGACAGGGTCGTCTAGGTGGAAACACCATATATTTT,TRBD1,TRBV29-1,once,TRBJ1-3
CASSNAQGYTEAFF,TGTGCCAGTAGTAACGCCCAGGGTTACACTGAAGCTTTCTTT,-,TRBV19,-,TRBJ1-1
CATSTTGGTVDVHF,TGTGCCACCAGCACAACCGGAGGGACGGTAGACGTACATTTT,-,TRBV15,-,TRBJ1-5
CASSQSSGAYNEQFF,TGTGCCAGCAGCCAATCTAGCGGTGCATACAATGAGCAGTTCTTC,TRBD2,TRBV3-1/TRBV3-2,-,TRBJ2-1
CASSYSDQRTGNPYGYTF,TGTGCCAGCAGTTACTCCGATCAACGGACAGGGAACCCCTATGGCTACACCTTC,TRBD1,TRBV6-2/TRBV6-3,-,TRBJ1-2
CASSLDSFSYVAFF,TGTGCCAGCAGCTTAGATTCGTTTTCCTATGTAGCTTTCTTT,-,TRBV11-2,-,TRBJ1-1
CASSATTGLLRETQYF,TGTGCCAGCAGCGCTACGACAGGGCTCTTGCGAGAGACCCAGTACTTC,TRBD1,TRBV5-4,-,TRBJ2-5
CASSYDRGFEAFF,TGTGCCAGCAGCTACGACAGGGGCTTTGAAGCTTTCTTT,TRBD1,TRBV2,-,TRBJ1-1
CASSLAATGVNYGYTF,TGCGCCAGCAGCTTGGCCGCGACAGGGGTTAACTATGGCTACACCTTC,TRBD1,TRBV5-1,-,TRBJ1-2
CASSRLTLGSGQSSYEQYF,TGTGCCAGCAGCCGCTTGACCCTGGGTAGCGGTCAAAGCTCCTACGAGCAGTACTTC,-,TRBV16,-,TRBJ2-7
CASSTLAGGYTGELFF,TGTGCCAGCAGCACACTAGCGGGAGGATACACCGGGGAGCTGTTTTTT,TRBD2,TRBV27,few,TRBJ2-2
CASSYSGQNNEQFF,TGTGCCAGCAGTTACTCCGGACAAAACAATGAGCAGTTCTTC,-,TRBV6-6,-,TRBJ2-1
CASSLLRGGRDEQFF,TGTGCCAGCAGCTTATTGCGGGGGGGCCGCGATGAGCAGTTCTTC,TRBD2,TRBV7-8,-,TRBJ2-1
CASSQVRQGAKTQYF,TGTGCCAGCAGCCAAGTACGACAGGGGGCAAAGACCCAGTACTTC,TRBD1,TRBV3-1/TRBV3-2,-,TRBJ2-5
CASSMVDLVRGLVSGGYTF,TGTGCCAGTAGTATGGTAGATCTGGTCAGGGGGCTAGTTTCGGGTGGCTACACCTTC,TRBD1,TRBV19,once,TRBJ1-2
CASSLGVQRSNEQFF,TGTGCCAGCAGCTTAGGGGTCCAGCGGTCCAATGAGCAGTTCTTC,-,TRBV7-2,-,TRBJ2-1
CASSLVGASYEQYF,TGTGCCAGCAGCTTGGTTGGGGCCTCCTACGAGCAGTACTTC,-,TRBV5-6,-,TRBJ2-7
CATSSPDRGPYEQYF,TGTGCCACCAGCTCACCGGACAGGGGGCCTTACGAGCAGTACTTC,TRBD1,TRBV15,-,TRBJ2-7
CASSTDGVKETQYF,TGTGCCAGTAGTACCGACGGGGTGAAAGAGACCCAGTACTTC,-,TRBV19,-,TRBJ2-5
CASSPGRDSVQETQYF,TGTGCCAGCAGTCCGGGCCGGGACAGTGTTCAAGAGACCCAGTACTTC,TRBD1,TRBV6-2/TRBV6-3,-,TRBJ2-5
CASSLTARFSVAGNTIYF,TGTGCCAGCAGCTTAACGGCGCGGTTTTCTGTCGCTGGAAACACCATATATTTT,-,TRBV13,-,TRBJ1-3
CASSGSGMDNSPLHF,TGTGCCAGCAGCGGTTCAGGGATGGATAATTCACCCCTCCACTTT,-,TRBV3-1/TRBV3-2,-,TRBJ1-6
CASSPRTSGRGAYEQYF,TGTGCCAGCAGCCCTCGGACTAGCGGGAGGGGGGCCTACGAGCAGTACTTC,TRBD2,TRBV7-2,-,TRBJ2-7
CATSRGGGTANYGYTF,TGTGCCACCAGCAGGGGAGGGGGGACCGCCAACTATGGCTACACCTTC,-,TRBV15,once,TRBJ1-2
CASSDTGGIIDEQFF,TGTGCCAGCAGTGATACAGGGGGCATTATTGATGAGCAGTTCTTC,TRBD1,TRBV28,-,TRBJ2-1
CASRNAGPFQETQYF,TGTGCCAGTAGAAACGCGGGACCGTTCCAAGAGACCCAGTACTTC,-,TRBV19,-,TRBJ2-5
CASSYWGSGTYEQYF,TGTGCCAGCAGTTATTGGGGTTCGGGAACCTACGAGCAGTACTTC,-,TRBV6-2/TRBV6-3,-,TRBJ2-7
CASSLVSGILSGELFF,TGTGCCAGCAGCTTAGTTAGCGGGATATTATCCGGGGAGCTGTTTTTT,TRBD2,TRBV7-8,once,TRBJ2-2
CASSPPWERGTDTQYF,TGTGCCAGCAGCCCGCCTTGGGAGCGGGGGACGGATACGCAGTATTTT,TRBD2,TRBV7-9,-,TRBJ2-3
CASSLAADTQYF,TGCGCCAGCAGCTTGGCCGCAGATACGCAGTATTTT,-,TRBV5-1,-,TRBJ2-3
CASSLRLASRTDTQYF,TGTGCCAGCAGCTTGAGGCTAGCGTCGAGGACAGATACGCAGTATTTT,-,TRBV5-6,-,TRBJ2-3
CASSLAWAVATEAFF,TGTGCCAGCAGTTTGGCTTGGGCAGTGGCTACTGAAGCTTTCTTT,-,TRBV28,once,TRBJ1-1
CASSALLRGSEKLFF,TGTGCCAGTAGCGCCCTGCTCAGGGGGAGTGAAAAACTGTTTTTT,TRBD1,TRBV19,-,TRBJ1-4
CASSFRVNQPQHF,TGTGCCTCAAGCTTCAGGGTGAATCAGCCCCAGCATTTT,-,TRBV27,-,TRBJ1-5
CASSEGLANTGELFF,TGTGCCAGCTCAGAGGGACTAGCTAACACCGGGGAGCTGTTTTTT,TRBD2,TRBV18,-,TRBJ2-2
CASSPKPGRNGRASDTQYF,TGTGCCAGCAGCCCCAAACCGGGGCGGAACGGGAGGGCCTCAGATACGCAGTATTTT,TRBD2,TRBV7-6,once,TRBJ2-3
CASSYSSYNEQFF,TGTGCCAGCAGTTATAGCTCCTACAATGAGCAGTTCTTC,-,TRBV6-2/TRBV6-3,once,TRBJ2-1
CSVEGSSGGTDTQYF,TGCAGCGTTGAAGGGTCTAGCGGAGGCACAGATACGCAGTATTTT,TRBD2,TRBV29-1,-,TRBJ2-3
CASTPPQRGNQPQHF,TGTGCCAGCACCCCCCCCCAGAGGGGCAATCAGCCCCAGCATTTT,-,TRBV28,-,TRBJ1-5
CATVGGNTEAFF,TGTGCTACCGTGGGGGGGAACACTGAAGCTTTCTTT,-,TRBV12-3/TRBV12-4,-,TRBJ1-1
CASSSRTGLSLLYGYTF,TGTGCCAGCAGCTCCAGGACAGGGCTATCTCTTCTCTATGGCTACACCTTC,TRBD1,TRBV5-8,-,TRBJ1-2